The 25 T cell receptor beta chains listed next were all sequenced from one sample in a study of graft-versus-host responses after intestinal transplantation. Their cognate antigens are unknown. Clones were sequenced by immunoSEQ multiplex PCR, and TCRdb holds only the in-frame ones, with some missing. Here the sample spans about 94,000 clones, roughly nine tenths being singletons. The sample consisted of unstimulated CD8+ T cells sorted from spleen or lymph node cells, taken before intestinal transplant. The receptors come from a human donor who received an intestinal transplant.

This clone was recorded only once. The V call is TRBV19, the J call TRBJ2-7; 9 bases agree with TRBD1. Germline CDR1 reads LNHDA; CDR2 reads SQIVND (reference sequence). With V trimmed by 4 bases and J by 5 bases, 9 bases remained unmatched. The CDR3 consists of 15 residues. CDR3 sequence: CASSRGQGPLHEQYF. The CDR3 coding sequence is TGTGCCAGTAGTAGGGGACAGGGCCCCCTCCACGAGCAGTACTTC.

CDR3 sequence reads: CASNERGGGNGELFF. The CDR3, as DNA: TGCGCCAGCAACGAGCGGGGGGGCGGTAACGGGGAGCTGTTTTTT. The rearrangement links TRBV4-1 to TRBJ2-2; 10 positions match TRBD2. The CDR3 spans 15 residues. V lost 7 bases to trimming and J lost 7 bases; unmatched junction nucleotides: 9. CDR1 and CDR2 from the germline V gene are MGHRA and YSYEKL.

With respect to this clone: Compared with germline, one end of the junction differs, possibly owing to a read error. This chain links TRBV5-1 with TRBJ2-1, with a weak D call TRBD1 (6 bases). CDR3 length equals 12 residues. CDR1 SGHRS and CDR2 YFSETQ come from the germline V gene. The CDR3 sequence: CASSLRDNEQLF. Written as DNA, the CDR3 is TGCGCCAGCAGCTTAAGGGACAATGAGCAGCTCTTC.

This chain connects TRBV4-1 to TRBJ2-3; 9 bases align to TRBD1. Germline CDR1 MGHRA, CDR2 YSYEKL. The CDR3 sequence is 15 residues long. The J segment lost 4 bases and the V segment lost 5 bases, leaving 7 bases of the junction unmatched. This CDR3 reads CASSSTGGASDTQYF. DNA of the CDR3: TGCGCCAGCAGCAGTACAGGGGGCGCGTCAGATACGCAGTATTTT.

The rearrangement links TRBV9 to TRBJ2-1; 7 bases are shared with TRBD1. This CDR3 region has 15 residues. Trimming took 4 bases from V and 5 from J; bases not matched to a gene: 9. CDR1 and CDR2 (germline): SGDLS, YYNGEE. This CDR3 reads CASSPHPGGNNEQFF. CDR3 bases: TGTGCCAGCAGCCCCCATCCAGGGGGAAACAATGAGCAGTTCTTC.

CDR3 sequence (DNA): TGCGCCAGCAGCCCTCGGGGTAGCGGGGGATATTTGCAGTTCTTC. This encodes CASSPRGSGGYLQFF. The V and J genes are TRBV5-1 and TRBJ2-1; 9 nucleotides line up with TRBD2. The CDR3 extends over 15 amino acids. The V gene's germline CDR1 is SGHRS and CDR2 YFSETQ. V lost 4 bases and J lost 12; bases outside the gene matches: 14.

The chain joins TRBV5-6 to TRBJ1-2; 7 positions match TRBD1. Trimming cost V 2 bases and J 3 bases; bases outside gene matches: 19. From germline, CDR1 is SGHDT and CDR2 YYEEEE. The CDR3 has 19 amino acids. The CDR3 DNA sequence: TGTGCCAGCAGCTTAGTTAATGTAGAGGGGGCAACCGGGGACTATGGCTACACCTTC. This sequence encodes CASSLVNVEGATGDYGYTF.

In its sample, this clone was seen once. V usage is TRBV13 and J usage is TRBJ1-2; 9 bases match TRBD1. CDR3 length: 18 residues. With 5 bases clipped from V and 5 bases from J, the junction kept 18 bases outside the gene matches. Germline V gives CDR1 PRHDT, CDR2 FYEKMQ (reference sequence). The CDR3 DNA follows: TGTGCCAGCAGCCCCGAGGGTGGACAGGGGAATTGGGCTTATGGCTACACCTTC. Translation gives CASSPEGGQGNWAYGYTF.

This chain links TRBV27 with TRBJ1-5; TRBD1 matches at 8 bases. The CDR3 covers 14 residues. With 2 bases clipped from V and 5 bases from J, the junction kept 2 bases outside the gene matches. Germline lookup yields CDR1 MNHEY and CDR2 SMNVEV (reference sequence). The CDR3 DNA sequence: TGTGCCAGCAGTTTAGTACAGGGGGATCAGCCCCAGCATTTT. Protein sequence: CASSLVQGDQPQHF.

V usage is TRBV2 and J usage is TRBJ1-2; possible D gene TRBD1, 5 bases. In germline, CDR1 is SNHLY, CDR2 FYNNEI. V was cut by 6 bases and J by 4 bases, with 12 bases left in between. CDR3 length: 13 residues. The CDR3 region is CASRGRASYGYTF. CDR3 nucleotides: TGTGCCAGCAGGGGCAGGGCTAGCTATGGCTACACCTTC.

The CDR3 is CASRRDSRADTQYF. CDR3 DNA: TGCGCCAGCAGACGGGACTCACGGGCAGATACGCAGTATTTT. The chain couples TRBV4-3 to TRBJ2-3; possible D gene TRBD2, 6 bases. V was trimmed by 6 bases and J by 4 bases, leaving 14 bases between them. Germline V gene lookup returns CDR1 LGHNA and CDR2 YSLEER. There are 14 residues in the CDR3.

This clone was seen more than once but under ten times. The V call is TRBV6-5, the J call TRBJ1-6; D gene unclear. Germline V gene sequence: CDR1 MNHEY, CDR2 SVGAGI. V was cut by 0 bases and J by 11 bases, with 8 bases left in between. The CDR3 loop spans 13 amino acids. The CDR3 region is CASSYSSGTPLHF. CDR3 nucleotide sequence: TGTGCCAGCAGTTACTCTAGCGGTACACCCCTCCACTTT.

The V call is TRBV7-6, the J call TRBJ1-5; 8 bases map to TRBD1. Germline CDR1 reads SGHVS; CDR2 reads FNYEAQ. With V trimmed by 3 bases and J by 3 bases, 1 base remained unmatched. The CDR3 consists of 14 residues. The DNA of the CDR3 is TGTGCCAGCAGCTTGGACAGGGACAATCAGCCCCAGCATTTT. Its translation: CASSLDRDNQPQHF.

This clone showed up just once. This rearrangement joins TRBV5-1 to TRBJ1-1; the match to TRBD1 covers 7 bases. Germline V gives CDR1 SGHRS, CDR2 YFSETQ. The length of the CDR3 is 14 residues. Trimming at V came to 3 bases and at J to 7 bases, leaving 9 bases not matched to a gene. The DNA of the CDR3 is TGCGCCAGCAGCTCAAGGACAGGAAGAAATGAAGCTTTCTTT. The encoded protein is CASSSRTGRNEAFF.

V and J are TRBV19 and TRBJ2-1, with unresolved D. Germline V lookup: CDR1 LNHDA, CDR2 SQIVND (reference sequence). There are 13 residues in the CDR3. Trimming left V 3 bases short and J 8 bases short, with 11 bases between. Written as DNA, the CDR3 is TGTGCCAGTAGTATTTGGAGAGGCGATGAGCAGTTCTTC. Protein product: CASSIWRGDEQFF.

This sequence joins TRBV25-1 and TRBJ1-4, with a tentative D call TRBD1 (6 bases). Per germline, CDR1 MGHDK and CDR2 SYGVNS. The CDR3 spans 12 residues. V was trimmed by 11 bases and J by 6 bases, leaving 13 bases between them. The CDR3 sequence is CASQAGDEKLFF. The CDR3 coding sequence is TGTGCCTCTCAGGCAGGGGATGAAAAACTGTTTTTT.

The J gene is TRBJ1-1, the V gene TRBV10-1; tentative D call: TRBD1 (6 bases). The CDR3 extends over 13 amino acids. Germline loops: CDR1 WNHNN, CDR2 SYGVQD (reference sequence). Trimming removed 6 bases at V and 4 bases at J, with 12 bases between. Here the CDR3 reads CASRADSRTEAFF. The CDR3 coding sequence is TGCGCCAGCAGAGCGGACAGCCGCACTGAAGCTTTCTTT.

The chain combines TRBV5-1 with TRBJ2-7; 9 bases are a match to TRBD1. The CDR3 covers 18 residues. Germline CDR1 and CDR2: SGHRS and YFSETQ. J was trimmed by 3 bases and V by 4 bases; bases with no gene match: 17. CDR3 sequence: CASSGGKAEQGALYEQYF. The CDR3 region has the DNA TGCGCCAGCAGCGGTGGGAAGGCGGAACAGGGGGCCCTCTACGAGCAGTACTTC.

CDR3 sequence (DNA): TGTGCCAGCAGTCCCCCAGGACAGGTTTTGATGAACACTGAAGCTTTCTTT. It specifies CASSPPGQVLMNTEAFF. The chain links TRBV27 to TRBJ1-1; TRBD1 agrees at 7 bases. The germline gives CDR1 MNHEY, CDR2 SMNVEV (reference sequence). The V and J ends lost 5 bases and 0 bases, in that order; junction bases with no gene match: 12. CDR3 size: 17 residues.

The chain joins TRBV28 to TRBJ2-2; 12 nucleotides line up with TRBD2. The ends lost 8 bases at V and 3 bases at J; junction bases unmatched: 16. Germline V gene lookup returns CDR1 MDHEN and CDR2 SYDVKM. This CDR3 has 19 residues. The CDR3 region has the DNA TGTGCCAGCGACGGAGTCGGGCTAGCGGGAGGGGGAGACACCGGGGAGCTGTTTTTT. The encoded protein is CASDGVGLAGGGDTGELFF.

This chain links TRBV5-6 with TRBJ2-3, with a weak D call TRBD2 (6 bases). V was clipped by 3 bases and J by 3 bases, with 14 bases between them. CDR3 length: 15 residues. Germline-derived CDR1 and CDR2 are SGHDT and YYEEEE. In nucleotides, the CDR3 is TGTGCCAGCAGCTACCGGGACTCGTGGACAGATACGCAGTATTTT. Translated: CASSYRDSWTDTQYF.

This chain joins TRBV7-8 and TRBJ1-2; D is possibly TRBD1 (5 bases). CDR3 size: 14 residues. V was shortened by 1 base and J by 3 bases, with 9 bases between the two germline ends. Per germline, CDR1 SGHVS and CDR2 FQNEAQ. CDR3: CASSLDRFYYGYTF. The CDR3 nucleotides are TGTGCCAGCAGCTTAGACAGGTTTTACTATGGCTACACCTTC.

The chain uses TRBV6-4 and TRBJ1-4; TRBD1 might be the D (5 bases). CDR3 length: 18 amino acids. Germline values: CDR1 MRHNA, CDR2 SNTAGT. Trimming pared 4 bases from V and 1 base from J, leaving 19 bases between. This CDR3 reads CASSGAGRGGRTNEKLFF. Here the CDR3 DNA reads TGTGCCAGCAGTGGGGCAGGGAGGGGAGGGAGAACTAATGAAAAACTGTTTTTT.

The rearrangement uses TRBV28 and TRBJ2-7; TRBD2 matches 7 bases. The CDR3 has 13 residues. The V gene end was trimmed by 8 bases and the J gene end by 1 base; junction bases not matched to a gene: 5. Germline V gene lookup returns CDR1 MDHEN and CDR2 SYDVKM. This chain's CDR3 is CASRASGSYEQYF. In DNA, the CDR3 is TGTGCCAGCCGGGCTAGCGGTTCCTACGAGCAGTACTTC.

This chain links TRBV5-1 with TRBJ2-5; 7 bases fit TRBD1. The J call may be faulty, since TRBJ2-7 better matches the DNA end. Germline assignment: CDR1 SGHRS and CDR2 YFSETQ. This CDR3 has 13 amino acids. The CDR3: CASSAGTDYEQYF. CDR3 in DNA: TGCGCCAGCAGCGCCGGGACAGACTACGAGCAGTACTTC.